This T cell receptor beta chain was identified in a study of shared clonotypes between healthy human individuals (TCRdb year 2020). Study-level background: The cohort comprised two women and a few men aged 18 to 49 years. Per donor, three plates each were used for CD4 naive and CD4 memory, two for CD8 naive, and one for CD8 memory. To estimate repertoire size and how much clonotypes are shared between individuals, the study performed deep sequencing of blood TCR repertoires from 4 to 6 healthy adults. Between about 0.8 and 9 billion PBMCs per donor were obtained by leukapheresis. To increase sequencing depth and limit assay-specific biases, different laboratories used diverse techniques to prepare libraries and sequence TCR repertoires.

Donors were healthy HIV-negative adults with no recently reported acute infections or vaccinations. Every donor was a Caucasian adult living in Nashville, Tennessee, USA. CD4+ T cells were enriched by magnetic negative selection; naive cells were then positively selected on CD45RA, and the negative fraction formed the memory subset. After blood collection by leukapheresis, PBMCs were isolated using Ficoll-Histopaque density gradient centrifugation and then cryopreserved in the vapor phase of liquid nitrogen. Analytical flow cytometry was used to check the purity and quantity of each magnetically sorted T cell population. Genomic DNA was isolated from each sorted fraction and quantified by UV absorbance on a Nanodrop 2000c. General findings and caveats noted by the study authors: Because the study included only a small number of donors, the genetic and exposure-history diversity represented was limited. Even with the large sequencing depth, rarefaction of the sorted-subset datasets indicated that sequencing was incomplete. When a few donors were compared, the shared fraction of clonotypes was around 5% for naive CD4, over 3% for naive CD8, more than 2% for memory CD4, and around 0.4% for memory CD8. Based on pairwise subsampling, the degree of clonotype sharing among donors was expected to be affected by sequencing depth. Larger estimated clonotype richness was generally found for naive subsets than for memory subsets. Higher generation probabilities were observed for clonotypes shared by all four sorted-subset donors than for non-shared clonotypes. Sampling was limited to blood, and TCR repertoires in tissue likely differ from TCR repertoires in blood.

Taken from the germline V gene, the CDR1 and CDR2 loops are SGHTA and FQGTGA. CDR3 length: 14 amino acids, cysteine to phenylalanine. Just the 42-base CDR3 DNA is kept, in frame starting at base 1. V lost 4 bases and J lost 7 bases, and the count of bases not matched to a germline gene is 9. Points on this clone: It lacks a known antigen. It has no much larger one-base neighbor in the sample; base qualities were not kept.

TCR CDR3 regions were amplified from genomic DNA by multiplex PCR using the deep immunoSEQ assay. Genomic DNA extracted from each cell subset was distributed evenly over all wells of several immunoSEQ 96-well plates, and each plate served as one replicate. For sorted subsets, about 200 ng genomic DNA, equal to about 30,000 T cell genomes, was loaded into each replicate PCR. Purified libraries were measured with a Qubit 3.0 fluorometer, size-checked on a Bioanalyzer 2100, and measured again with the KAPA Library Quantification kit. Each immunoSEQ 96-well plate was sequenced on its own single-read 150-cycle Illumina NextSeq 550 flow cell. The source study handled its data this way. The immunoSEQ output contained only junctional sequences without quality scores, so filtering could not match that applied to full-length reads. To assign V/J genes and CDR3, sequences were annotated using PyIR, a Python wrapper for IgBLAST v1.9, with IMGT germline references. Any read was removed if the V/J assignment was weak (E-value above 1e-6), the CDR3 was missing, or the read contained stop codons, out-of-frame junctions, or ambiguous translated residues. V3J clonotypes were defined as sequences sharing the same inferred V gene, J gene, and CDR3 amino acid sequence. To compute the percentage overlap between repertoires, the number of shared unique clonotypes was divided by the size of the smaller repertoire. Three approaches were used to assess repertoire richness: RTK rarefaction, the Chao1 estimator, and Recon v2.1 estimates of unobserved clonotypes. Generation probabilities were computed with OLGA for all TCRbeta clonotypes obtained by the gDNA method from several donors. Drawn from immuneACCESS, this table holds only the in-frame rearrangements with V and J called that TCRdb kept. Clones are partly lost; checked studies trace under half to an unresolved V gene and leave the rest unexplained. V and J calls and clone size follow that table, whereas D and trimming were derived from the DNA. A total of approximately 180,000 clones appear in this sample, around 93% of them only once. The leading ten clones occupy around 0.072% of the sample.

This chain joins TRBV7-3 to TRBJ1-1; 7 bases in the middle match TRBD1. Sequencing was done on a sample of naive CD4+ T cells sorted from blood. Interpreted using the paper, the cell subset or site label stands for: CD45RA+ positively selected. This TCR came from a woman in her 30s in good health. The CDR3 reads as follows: CASSYQGEGDEAFF. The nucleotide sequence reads TGTGCCAGCAGCTATCAGGGGGAAGGAGATGAAGCTTTCTTT.